The clone carrying this T cell receptor (beta chain) was picked up many times. Its antigen is undetermined. The ends were cut back, 7 bases at V and 0 bases at J, with 12 bases in the middle. The CDR3 covers 13 residues. Germline CDR1 SQVTM, CDR2 ANQGSEA. The source of the sample is a study of early T cells in non-severe SARS-CoV-2 infection. Across the whole study: Unsorted whole blood bulk RNA was sequenced, with unpaired chains.

Unique molecular identifiers tagged individual cDNA molecules. TCRdb re-called the 5' RACE reads through MiXCR, storing one row per CDR3 protein. The sample has over 80,000 distinct CDR3 sequences, approximately 12% seen once. Study-wide results and limits: Comparison of clonotypes with VDJdb favored anti-spike CD8 responses while missing private and CD4 specificities.

The J gene is TRBJ2-5, the V gene TRBV29-1; unclear D gene. Sequenced here: whole blood, sampled at baseline. The sequence derives from an adult who was a healthcare worker with PCR-confirmed SARS-CoV-2 infection or an uninfected control (not recorded which). For the CDR3, the DNA is TGCAGCGCCCTCCCCCCGTACCAAGAGACCCAGTACTTC. The encoded protein is CSALPPYQETQYF.